The entry below gives a single T cell receptor (beta chain) sequence along with its context. Its cognate antigen is unknown. TCRdb fed the 5' RACE reads into MiXCR, producing one record per CDR3 protein. The repertoire holds around 690,000 distinct CDR3 sequences, 21% seen once, with 4% to 4.5% in the top ten. This sample is part of a study of identical twins. General study findings and limits: Twins shared out-of-frame alpha sequences with excess low generation probability. Abundant cord blood beta clonotypes carried fewer insertions; memory repertoires showed none.

The CDR3 sequence is 14 residues long. V lost 7 bases and J lost 3; bases outside the gene matches: 7. The same sample was also studied in work on T cells expressing NK-cell markers. That study reports: Whether expanded NKG2C+ T cell clones were HCMV specific stayed uncertain.

This clonotype was sampled from a woman in her late teens or twenties in good health. This sequence joins TRBV12-3 or TRBV12-4 and TRBJ2-3; TRBD2 matches at 7 bases. Input material: PBMCs. The CDR3 nucleotides are TGTGCCAGCAAAGATAGCGGGTTGACAGATACGCAGTATTTT. Protein sequence: CASKDSGLTDTQYF.